This T cell receptor beta chain was sequenced in a study of PD-1 blockade in classical Hodgkin lymphoma. The CDR3 is made up of 16 amino acids. V dropped 5 bases and J dropped 4; count of bases not matched to a gene: 10. Germline V gives CDR1 LNHDA, CDR2 SQIVND (reference sequence). No patient escaped relapse after autologous stem cell transplantation, and brentuximab vedotin exposure varied. Using immunoSEQ multiplex PCR, the repertoire was profiled, and TCRdb retains in-frame clones only, with some absent. The sample holds about 150,000 clones, approximately 72% seen once. This chain uses TRBV19 with TRBJ1-5; 8 bases match TRBD1. The receptor was isolated from a human donor with classical Hodgkin lymphoma. This sample comprised peripheral blood mononuclear cells (PBMCs), obtained before the second cycle of nivolumab. CDR3 coding DNA: TGTGCCAGTAGTCCAATGGGGCAGGGGGCGAATCAGCCCCAGCATTTT. Its protein product is CASSPMGQGANQPQHF.